One sample yielded the 4 T cell receptor beta chains listed below, sequenced in a study of OX40 agonist ivuxolimab in advanced cancers. Repertoires were generated with immunoSEQ multiplex PCR, while TCRdb's copy carries only in-frame clones and drops some. The sample has some 50,000 clones, about 81% seen once. The sequenced sample was CD4+ or CD8+ T cells sorted from blood, obtained in a trial of the OX40 agonist ivuxolimab. The source is an adult with an advanced solid tumor such as melanoma, head and neck, liver or kidney cancer.

V and J are TRBV19 and TRBJ1-1; the D is unclear. This CDR3 is 16 amino acids long. CDR1 and CDR2 (germline): LNHDA, SQIVND (reference sequence). V lost 6 bases to trimming and J lost 1 base, with 18 bases between them. CDR3 amino acids: CASSQPGVRPNTEAFF. The CDR3 DNA reads TGTGCCAGTAGCCAACCTGGGGTCAGGCCGAACACTGAAGCTTTCTTT.

This rearrangement joins TRBV6-5 to TRBJ2-7; 11 bases are a match to TRBD1. The junction had 6 bases not matched to a gene; V was cut back by 0 bases and J by 5 bases. The CDR3 runs 16 residues. Per the germline V gene, CDR1 is MNHEY and CDR2 is SVGAGI. This CDR3 reads CASSYSGTGGLHEQYF. The CDR3 DNA follows: TGTGCCAGCAGTTACTCGGGGACAGGGGGTTTACACGAGCAGTACTTC.

The genes are TRBV27 and TRBJ2-2, with TRBD2 identical over 9 bases. The CDR3 is 19 amino acids. V was clipped by 5 bases and J by 6 bases; unmatched bases: 19. Germline-derived CDR1 and CDR2 are MNHEY and SMNVEV (reference sequence). The CDR3 nucleotides are TGTGCCAGCAGTCTCGGGGTAGCGGGGGCCCGTAGATGGGCCGGGGAGCTGTTTTTT. It specifies CASSLGVAGARRWAGELFF.

The chain has TRBV27 and TRBJ2-2; D uncertain. The CDR3 spans 15 residues. Trimming pared 5 bases from V and 4 bases from J, leaving 14 bases between. In germline, CDR1 is MNHEY, CDR2 SMNVEV (reference sequence). This chain's CDR3 is CASSPPAPGTGELFF. The DNA for the CDR3 is TGTGCCAGCAGTCCCCCCGCCCCGGGCACCGGGGAGCTGTTTTTT.